This T cell receptor beta chain was profiled in a study of identical twins (dated by TCRdb to 2016 to 2018). Looking at the study overall: TCR alpha and beta repertoires from monozygotic twins, unrelated adults of various ages and cord blood were deep-sequenced to test whether fetal clonotypes persist. To rule out contamination, replicate twin experiments were performed at different times with different library preparation protocols.

What the research found in general, with its limitations: Compared with coincidental sharing between unrelated individuals, out-of-frame TCR alpha sequences shared between twins had an excess of sequences with low generation probability. Zero-insertion analyses could be partly confounded by invariant T cells such as MAIT and iNKT, although diverse VJ usage argued against such confounding for most clonotypes. Abundant cord blood beta clonotypes carried fewer insertions; young adult naive repertoires showed a weaker similar trend, while memory repertoires showed none. The excess sharing between twins in beta out-of-frame sequences was weaker because fewer shared sequences reduced the signal-to-noise ratio. Conclusions relied on cross-sectional statistical analysis, since the same donors could not be followed over many years. Out-of-frame TCR alpha sharing in monozygotic twins was systematically underestimated by recombination models, whereas sharing between unrelated individuals was in agreement with the recombination models.

Library generation was performed with 5' RACE. The reads were generated on an Illumina HiSeq 2000. Template switching added a universal primer binding site, and the final cDNA carried a unique molecular identifier that allowed TCR cDNA molecules to be counted accurately. Specific primers in the conserved constant-segment region were used to synthesize first-strand cDNA for TCR alpha and beta chains. To control for contamination, every cDNA library was double barcoded, receiving both a SMART-Mk sample barcode and Illumina barcodes. Two successive PCR steps introduced TruSeq adapter sequences along with Illumina sample barcodes. Sequencing of the TCR alpha and beta cDNA libraries was done on the Illumina HiSeq platform using custom primers. The original methods were these. Unique molecular identifiers were extracted from raw reads with MiGEC, and CDR3 positions were determined with MiXCR. For each individual, recombination models were inferred using an EM algorithm with the repgenHMM and IGoR tools. Shared clonotypes were analyzed with the tcR package in R, and sharing was normalized by the product of cloneset sizes. To study raw recombination without the effects of thymic and clonal selection, out-of-frame nonproductive sequences were analyzed. TCRdb reworked the public reads: Q25 trimming with fastp, MiXCR clone assembly, productive beta chains retained. Rows are combined by CDR3 protein, so each entry shows the most common genes and DNA. Clone size and V and J calls follow TCRdb, not the original study. The sample records 700,000 or so distinct CDR3 sequences, 21% of which are singletons. The ten largest make up 4% to 5.5% of the sample.

The CDR3 has 14 amino acids, counting the end cysteine and phenylalanine. Only the CDR3 portion is preserved as DNA: 42 bases, with reading frame beginning at the first base. V gives up 2 bases and J gives up 7 bases, and the segment between their germline ends measures 16 bases. Via the germline V gene, CDR1 is SQVTM and CDR2 ANQGSEA. As to this clonotype: Its binding antigen is unknown. No much larger clonotype is one base removed from it; base qualities were not supplied.

Only healthy Caucasian donors were included. The twin cohort comprised three pairs of female monozygotic twins, all aged roughly 18 to 30 years. Peripheral blood mononuclear cells were the source from which RNA for the TCR libraries was isolated. These data are also associated with another study on T cells expressing NK-cell markers. According to the second study: Three sorted T-cell subsets (CD3+CD56+NKG2C+, CD3+CD56+NKG2C- and CD3+CD56-NKG2C+) from seven to nine donors had their TCR beta-chain repertoires profiled. Of the eight sequenced donors, seven were found to be HCMV-seropositive and one was found to be HCMV-seronegative. In several experiments an anti-gammadeltaTCR antibody was added to restrict sorting to alphabetaTCR-expressing T cells. In roughly six donors, the dominant CD3+CD56+NKG2C+ clonotypes ranked among the top 10 CD8+ clonotypes, making up 1.0-7.0% of CD8+ T cells. Those dominant clonotypes were again the most abundant among CD3+CD56-NKG2C+ cells in several donors, at about 25-60.1%. Whether the expanded NKG2C-expressing T cell clones were specific for HCMV antigens was left unclear. The eight sequenced donors were randomly selected healthy volunteers, three men and five women. HCMV-specific IgG was detected in serum with a commercial ELISA kit to determine HCMV serostatus. For roughly six donors, bulk peripheral blood T-cell repertoires were additionally sequenced from unsorted PBMC. MIGEC was used to demultiplex reads and group reads by UMI, and MiTCR was used to assemble and quantify clonotypes. Only TCR cDNA sequences supported by at least two reads were kept to exclude erroneous sequences. Downstream repertoire analysis used the tcR package, and clonotypes were matched across fractions by CDR3 nucleotide sequence plus V segment. Antigen specificity was annotated against VDJdb with VDJmatch, allowing one amino acid substitution in CDR3.

Sequencing was performed on PBMCs. The chain joins TRBV29-1 to TRBJ2-3; confidence is insufficient to name the D gene. This TCR was recovered from a woman aged 18-30 years in good health. The CDR3 reads CSVESDSVLYTQYF. The nucleotide sequence reads as follows: TGCAGCGTTGAAAGCGACTCCGTTTTATATACGCAGTATTTT.